This TCR beta chain was obtained from a study of cytomegalovirus exposure and HLA in healthy donors. Study observations and caveats: Altogether, about 160 TCR beta chains were recorded as cytomegalovirus-associated.

The CDR3 has 12 residues. Germline V lookup: CDR1 MNHEY, CDR2 SVGAGI. A remark on this clone: Its antigen is unidentified. Its ends do not fully match the called genes, so a read error is possible.

The PCR employed 60 Vbeta primers together with 13 Jbeta primers. The data were produced by immunoSEQ multiplex PCR, yet TCRdb's version contains in-frame clones alone and is incomplete. The table includes fewer than 150,000 clones, around 80% detected once. The specimen was PBMCs. The receptor was derived from a man aged 25 to 40 in good health and CMV-seronegative. This chain connects TRBV6-5 to TRBJ2-1, with D possibly TRBD1 on 6 matching bases. CDR3 DNA: TGTGCCAGCCAACAGGGTATGCATGAGAAGTTCTTC. It is translated as CASQQGMHEKFF.